These 6 T cell receptor beta chains share one sample of origin, sequenced in a study of T cell repertoires in cytomegalovirus infection. TCRdb itself ran the reads through MiXCR, one entry per CDR3 protein. This table holds about 130,000 distinct CDR3 sequences, roughly a quarter found once. These receptors lack a known antigen. Sequencing input: PBMCs, sequenced either directly or after in vitro stimulation (not recorded which). The source is a human donor in good health (CMV status not recorded). Some clones in this sample may be carry-over from other donors' samples.

This clonotype was detected ten times or more. The genes are TRBV7-8 and TRBJ1-5; TRBD1 matches 11 bases. There are 16 residues in the CDR3. With 1 base clipped from V and 7 bases from J, the junction kept 6 bases outside the gene matches. Per germline, CDR1 SGHVS and CDR2 FQNEAQ. The DNA of the CDR3 is TGTGCCAGCAGCTTAGAATCTAGGGACAGGGGGCAGCCCCAGCATTTT. Protein: CASSLESRDRGQPQHF.

Many counts were recorded for this clonotype. The CDR3 DNA reads as TGTGCCAGCAGCCCGAGTGGAGTTCAGCCCCAGCATTTT. As protein: CASSPSGVQPQHF. The chain has TRBV7-2 and TRBJ1-5; D is ambiguous. Trimming removed 5 bases at V and 6 bases at J, with 11 bases between. CDR1 SGHTA and CDR2 FQGNSA come from the germline V gene. The CDR3 extends over 13 amino acids.

The chain couples TRBV5-4 to TRBJ2-1, with 7 bases fitting TRBD2. The CDR3 spans 13 residues. Trimming at V came to 8 bases and at J to 5 bases, leaving 7 bases not matched to a gene. Germline values: CDR1 SGHNT, CDR2 YYREEE (reference sequence). This CDR3 is CARASGPDNEQFF. For the CDR3, the DNA is TGTGCCAGGGCTAGCGGACCAGACAATGAGCAGTTCTTC.

Here the CDR3 reads CASSKGRDWNYGYTF. In nucleotides, the CDR3 is TGTGCCAGTAGTAAGGGTCGGGATTGGAACTATGGCTACACCTTC. The gene calls are TRBV19 and TRBJ1-2; no firm D call. Per germline, CDR1 LNHDA and CDR2 SQIVND (reference sequence). The CDR3 totals 15 residues. V gave up 4 bases and J gave up 2 bases, with 14 bases separating them.

The chain joins TRBV9 to TRBJ2-7; D is unclear. The CDR3 is 10 amino acids. The germline V gene has CDR1 SGDLS and CDR2 YYNGEE. The ends were cut back, 3 bases at V and 6 bases at J, with 4 bases in the middle. CDR3 sequence: CASSGVEQYF. The CDR3, as DNA: TGTGCCAGCAGCGGGGTCGAGCAGTACTTC.

The chain has TRBV7-9 and TRBJ2-1, with D possibly being TRBD2 (6 bases). There are 15 residues in the CDR3. The germline CDR1 and CDR2 sequences are SEHNR and FQNEAQ (reference sequence). V lost 5 bases and J lost 11, with 22 bases in between. The CDR3 sequence is CASSPPGGAGSKQFF. The CDR3 bases are TGTGCCAGCAGCCCACCAGGTGGGGCGGGATCTAAGCAGTTCTTC.